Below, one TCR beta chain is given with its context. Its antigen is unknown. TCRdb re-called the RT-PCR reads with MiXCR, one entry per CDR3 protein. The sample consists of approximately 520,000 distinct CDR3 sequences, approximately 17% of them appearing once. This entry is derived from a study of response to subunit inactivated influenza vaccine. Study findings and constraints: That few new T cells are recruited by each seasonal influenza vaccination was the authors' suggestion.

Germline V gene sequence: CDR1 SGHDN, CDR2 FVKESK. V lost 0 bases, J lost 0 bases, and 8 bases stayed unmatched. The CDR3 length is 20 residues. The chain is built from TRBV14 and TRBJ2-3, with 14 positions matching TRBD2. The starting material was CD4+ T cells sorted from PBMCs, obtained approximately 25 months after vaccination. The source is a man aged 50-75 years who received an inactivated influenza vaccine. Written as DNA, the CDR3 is TGTGCCAGCAGCCAAGATTTCTGGACTAGCGGGGGGCCTAGCACAGATACGCAGTATTTT. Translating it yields CASSQDFWTSGGPSTDTQYF. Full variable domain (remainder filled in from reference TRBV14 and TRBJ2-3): EAGVTQFPSHSVIEKGQTVTLRCDPISGHDNLYWYRRVMGKEIKFLLHFVKESKQDESGMPNNRFLAERTGGTYSTLKVQPAELEDSGVYFCASSQDFWTSGGPSTDTQYFGPGTRLTVL.